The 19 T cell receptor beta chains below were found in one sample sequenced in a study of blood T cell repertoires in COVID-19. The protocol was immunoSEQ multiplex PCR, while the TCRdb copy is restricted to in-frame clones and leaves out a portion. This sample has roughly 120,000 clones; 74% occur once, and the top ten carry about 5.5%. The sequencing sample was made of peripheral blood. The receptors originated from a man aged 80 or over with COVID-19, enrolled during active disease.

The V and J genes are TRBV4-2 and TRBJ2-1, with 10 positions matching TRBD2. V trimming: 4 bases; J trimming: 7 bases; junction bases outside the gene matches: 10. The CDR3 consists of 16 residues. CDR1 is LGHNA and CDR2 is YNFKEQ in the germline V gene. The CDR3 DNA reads TGTGCCAGCAGCCTTAGACAGGGACTAGCGATGAATGAGCAGTTCTTC. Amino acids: CASSLRQGLAMNEQFF.

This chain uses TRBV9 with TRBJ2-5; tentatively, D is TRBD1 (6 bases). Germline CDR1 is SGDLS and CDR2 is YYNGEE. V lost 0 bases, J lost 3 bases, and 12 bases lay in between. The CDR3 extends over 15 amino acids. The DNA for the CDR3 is TGTGCCAGCAGCGTAGTAATAGGGGGAGAAGAGACCCAGTACTTC. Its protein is CASSVVIGGEETQYF. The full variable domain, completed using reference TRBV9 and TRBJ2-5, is DSGVTQTPKHLITATGQRVTLRCSPRSGDLSVYWYQQSLDQGLQFLIQYYNGEERAKGNILERFSAQQFPDLHSELNLSSLELGDSALYFCASSVVIGGEETQYFGPGTRLLVL.

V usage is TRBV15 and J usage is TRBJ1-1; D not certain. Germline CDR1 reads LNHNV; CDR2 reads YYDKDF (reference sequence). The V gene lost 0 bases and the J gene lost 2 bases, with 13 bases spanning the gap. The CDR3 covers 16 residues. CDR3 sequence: CATSRDGSLRNTEAFF. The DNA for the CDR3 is TGTGCCACCAGCAGAGATGGGTCACTAAGAAACACTGAAGCTTTCTTT.

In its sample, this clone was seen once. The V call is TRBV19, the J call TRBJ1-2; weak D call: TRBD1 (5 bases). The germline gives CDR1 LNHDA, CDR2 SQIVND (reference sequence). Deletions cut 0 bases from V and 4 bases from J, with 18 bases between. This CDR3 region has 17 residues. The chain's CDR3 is CASSIDFRSYQGYGYTF. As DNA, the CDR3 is TGTGCCAGTAGTATAGATTTCAGGTCTTATCAGGGCTATGGCTACACCTTC.

CDR3 DNA: TGTGCCAGCAGTTACTCGGGGACAATCCTTCGCACTGAAGCTTTCTTT. Encoded protein: CASSYSGTILRTEAFF. This chain joins TRBV6-5 and TRBJ1-1, with D maybe TRBD1 (6 bases). The V gene's germline CDR1 is MNHEY and CDR2 SVGAGI. The germline V and J ends were trimmed by 0 bases and 4 bases, with 15 bases remaining between them. The CDR3 length is 16 residues.

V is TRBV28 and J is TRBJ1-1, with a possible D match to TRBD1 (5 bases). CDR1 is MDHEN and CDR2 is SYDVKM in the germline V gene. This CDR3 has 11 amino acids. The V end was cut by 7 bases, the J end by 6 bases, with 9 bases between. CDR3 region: CASTGGAEAFF. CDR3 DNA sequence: TGTGCCAGCACCGGAGGGGCTGAAGCTTTCTTT.

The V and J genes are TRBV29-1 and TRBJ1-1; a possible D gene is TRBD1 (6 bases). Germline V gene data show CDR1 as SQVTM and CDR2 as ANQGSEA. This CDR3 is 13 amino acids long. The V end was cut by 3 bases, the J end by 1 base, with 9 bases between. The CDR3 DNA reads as TGCAGCGTTGACAGGGGAACGAACACTGAAGCTTTCTTT. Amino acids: CSVDRGTNTEAFF.

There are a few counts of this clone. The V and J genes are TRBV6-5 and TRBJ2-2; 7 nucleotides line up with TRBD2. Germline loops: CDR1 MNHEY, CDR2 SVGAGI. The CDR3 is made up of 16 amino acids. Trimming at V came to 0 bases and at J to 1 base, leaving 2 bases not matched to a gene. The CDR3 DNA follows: TGTGCCAGCAGTTACTCGCCGGGGGGGAACACCGGGGAGCTGTTTTTT. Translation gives CASSYSPGGNTGELFF.

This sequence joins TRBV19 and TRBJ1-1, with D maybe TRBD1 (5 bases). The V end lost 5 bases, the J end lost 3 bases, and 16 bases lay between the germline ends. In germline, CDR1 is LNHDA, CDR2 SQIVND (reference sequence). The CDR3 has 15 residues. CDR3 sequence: CASSPGGKWDTEAFF. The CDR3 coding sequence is TGTGCCAGTAGTCCTGGGGGGAAGTGGGACACTGAAGCTTTCTTT.

CDR3 bases: TGTGCCTGGAGCAGCCTAGCGGGAAGAGAGCAGTTCTTC. Translated, it gives CAWSSLAGREQFF. The chain combines TRBV30 with TRBJ2-1; 9 bases line up with TRBD2. J lost 10 bases, V lost 3 bases, and 7 bases had no gene match. Looked up from germline, CDR1 is GTSNPN and CDR2 is SVGIG (reference sequence). This CDR3 comprises 13 residues. Full variable domain (remainder filled in from reference TRBV30 and TRBJ2-1): SQTIHQWPATLVQPVGSPLSLECTVEGTSNPNLYWYRQAAGRGLQLLFYSVGIGQISSEVPQNLSASRPQDRQFILSSKKLLLSDSGFYLCAWSSLAGREQFFGPGTRLTVL.

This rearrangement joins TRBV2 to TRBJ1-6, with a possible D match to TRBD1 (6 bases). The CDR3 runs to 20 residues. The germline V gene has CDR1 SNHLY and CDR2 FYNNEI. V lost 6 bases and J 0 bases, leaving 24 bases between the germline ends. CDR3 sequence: CASRMEGGSGKSSYNSPLHF. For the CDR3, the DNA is TGTGCCAGCAGAATGGAAGGGGGAAGCGGGAAGAGCTCCTATAATTCACCCCTCCACTTT.

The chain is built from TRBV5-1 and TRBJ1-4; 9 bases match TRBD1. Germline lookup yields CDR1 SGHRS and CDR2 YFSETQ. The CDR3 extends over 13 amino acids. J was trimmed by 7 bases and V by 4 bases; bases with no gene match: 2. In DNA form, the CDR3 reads TGCGCCAGCAGCGTACAGGGGGCTGAAAAACTGTTTTTT. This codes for CASSVQGAEKLFF.

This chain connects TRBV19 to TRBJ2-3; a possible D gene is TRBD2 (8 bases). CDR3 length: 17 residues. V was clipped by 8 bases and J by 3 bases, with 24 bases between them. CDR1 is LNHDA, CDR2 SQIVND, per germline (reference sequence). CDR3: CASAREGGPGGTDTQYF. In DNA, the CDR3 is TGTGCCAGTGCCCGGGAGGGAGGGCCAGGGGGGACAGATACGCAGTATTTT. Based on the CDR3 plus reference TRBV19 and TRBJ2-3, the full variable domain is DGGITQSPKYLFRKEGQNVTLSCEQNLNHDAMYWYRQDPGQGLRLIYYSQIVNDFQKGDIAEGYSVSREKKESFPLTVTSAQKNPTAFYLCASAREGGPGGTDTQYFGPGTRLTVL.

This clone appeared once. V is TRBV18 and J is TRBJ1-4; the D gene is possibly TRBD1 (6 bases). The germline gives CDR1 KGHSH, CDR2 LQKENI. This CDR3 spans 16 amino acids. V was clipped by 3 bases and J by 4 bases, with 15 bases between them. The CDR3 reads CASSPPKQGLNEKLFF. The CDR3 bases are TGTGCCAGCTCACCTCCGAAACAGGGCCTTAATGAAAAACTGTTTTTT.

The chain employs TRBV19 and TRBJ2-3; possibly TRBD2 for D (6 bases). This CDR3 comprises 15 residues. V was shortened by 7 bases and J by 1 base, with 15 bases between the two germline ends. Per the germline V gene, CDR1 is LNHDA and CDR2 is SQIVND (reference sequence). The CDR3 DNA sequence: TGTGCCAGTACCTTGACGGGAGTAGGCACAGATACGCAGTATTTT. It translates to CASTLTGVGTDTQYF.

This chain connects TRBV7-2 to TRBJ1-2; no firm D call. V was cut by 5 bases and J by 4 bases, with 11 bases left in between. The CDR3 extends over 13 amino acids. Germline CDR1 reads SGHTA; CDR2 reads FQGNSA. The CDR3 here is CASSTGGFYGYTF. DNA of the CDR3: TGTGCCAGCAGCACTGGCGGTTTCTATGGCTACACCTTC.

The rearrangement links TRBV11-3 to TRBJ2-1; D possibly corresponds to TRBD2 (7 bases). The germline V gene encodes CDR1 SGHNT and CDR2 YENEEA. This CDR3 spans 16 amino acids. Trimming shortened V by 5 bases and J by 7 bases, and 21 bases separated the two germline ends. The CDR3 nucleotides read TGTGCCAGCAGCCGTACGGGGGGCGGGAGTCGAAATGAGCAGTTCTTC. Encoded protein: CASSRTGGGSRNEQFF.

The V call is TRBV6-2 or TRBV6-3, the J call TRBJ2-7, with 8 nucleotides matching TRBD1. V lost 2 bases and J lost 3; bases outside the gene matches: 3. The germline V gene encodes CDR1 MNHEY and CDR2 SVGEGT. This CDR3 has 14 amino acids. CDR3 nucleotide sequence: TGTGCCAGCAGTTACCGGACAGGGATCTACGAGCAGTACTTC. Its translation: CASSYRTGIYEQYF.

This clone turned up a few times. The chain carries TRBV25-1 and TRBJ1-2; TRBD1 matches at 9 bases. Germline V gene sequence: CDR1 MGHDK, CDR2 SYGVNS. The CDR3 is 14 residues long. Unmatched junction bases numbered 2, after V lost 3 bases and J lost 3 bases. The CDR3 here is CASSDDRGYYGYTF. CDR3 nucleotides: TGTGCCAGCAGTGATGACAGGGGGTACTATGGCTACACCTTC.